These 14 T cell receptor beta chains share one sample of origin, sequenced in a study of blood T cell repertoires in COVID-19. Repertoires were generated with immunoSEQ multiplex PCR, while TCRdb's copy carries only in-frame clones and drops some. The data contain roughly 350,000 clones, 92% of them seen just once; the ten biggest clones take up approximately 17%. The sequencing input was PBMCs or T cells enriched from blood (not recorded which). Receptors originate from a woman aged 25 to 39 who had recovered from COVID-19.

This clone came up once. The V call is TRBV12-5, the J call TRBJ2-7; D not certain. V lost 4 bases and J lost 0, with 22 bases in between. Germline V lookup: CDR1 LGHNT, CDR2 FRNRAP. CDR3 length: 18 residues. CDR3 in amino acids: CASGYGYRQPPGSYEQYF. Written as DNA, the CDR3 is TGTGCTAGTGGTTACGGCTATCGACAACCTCCCGGCTCCTACGAGCAGTACTTC.

The chain couples TRBV18 to TRBJ1-5; 7 bases map to TRBD1. The CDR3 is 16 amino acids. J gave up 4 bases and V 4 bases, and 10 bases lay outside the gene matches. Germline V gene data show CDR1 as KGHSH and CDR2 as LQKENI. The CDR3 bases are TGTGCCAGCTCACTCAGGGGGAAAGAGGCAAATCAGCCCCAGCATTTT. This sequence encodes CASSLRGKEANQPQHF.

Only one count was recorded for this clone. V is TRBV28 and J is TRBJ1-2; 7 bases map to TRBD1. Germline CDR1 is MDHEN and CDR2 is SYDVKM. V lost 5 bases, J lost 4 bases, and 10 bases stayed unmatched. The CDR3 consists of 15 residues. For the CDR3, the DNA is TGTGCCAGCAGTCTGGGGACCAGACAGGGCTATGGCTACACCTTC. Encoded protein: CASSLGTRQGYGYTF.

This clone was recorded only once. This sequence joins TRBV7-2 and TRBJ2-7, with TRBD2 matching 7 bases. The CDR3 consists of 15 residues. Germline CDR1 is SGHTA and CDR2 is FQGNSA. Losses at the gene ends were 2 bases for V and 7 bases for J; bases not matched to a gene: 11. CDR3 loop: CASSLSGTTLREQYF. CDR3 sequence (DNA): TGTGCCAGCAGCTTATCGGGGACTACCCTTAGGGAGCAGTACTTC.

The rearrangement joins TRBV6-2 or TRBV6-3 to TRBJ1-5; possibly TRBD1 for D (6 bases). CDR1 and CDR2 from the germline V gene are MNHEY and SVGEGT. V lost 3 bases, J lost 5 bases, and 11 bases lay in between. The CDR3 covers 14 residues. CDR3 sequence reads: CASSYGQTYQPQHF. CDR3 bases: TGTGCCAGCAGTTATGGACAGACCTATCAGCCCCAGCATTTT.

This chain links TRBV5-8 with TRBJ2-1, with D maybe TRBD1 (6 bases). The CDR3 sequence is 15 residues long. The V end was cut by 2 bases, the J end by 0 bases, with 9 bases between. The germline CDR1 and CDR2 sequences are SGHTS and YDEGEE. CDR3 amino acids: CASSFTGSSYNEQFF. CDR3 DNA sequence: TGTGCCAGCAGCTTTACAGGGAGCTCCTACAATGAGCAGTTCTTC.

The chain combines TRBV6-5 with TRBJ1-5, with 8 positions matching TRBD1. V was pared by 6 bases and J by 5 bases, with 9 bases of the junction left unmatched. CDR3 length: 15 amino acids. Germline V gene sequence: CDR1 MNHEY, CDR2 SVGAGI. As DNA, the CDR3 is TGTGCCAGCAGGCGGGGACAGGACTTTTATCAGCCCCAGCATTTT. This translates into CASRRGQDFYQPQHF.

The chain carries TRBV12-1 and TRBJ1-1. TRBV12-1 is flagged as a pseudogene. This CDR3 has 16 amino acids. The CDR3, as DNA: TGTGCCAGCAGCTCCTCGCGGGGGCGAGGGGACACTGAAGCTTTCTTT. As protein: CASSSSRGRGDTEAFF.

The rearrangement uses TRBV7-3 and TRBJ2-5; 11 nucleotides line up with TRBD2. Germline assignment: CDR1 SGHTA and CDR2 FQGTGA. The J segment lost 2 bases and the V segment lost 2 bases, leaving 4 bases of the junction unmatched. The CDR3 totals 16 residues. The CDR3 DNA follows: TGTGCCAGCAGCTTAGCCGGGACTAGCGGACAAGAGACCCAGTACTTC. Its protein is CASSLAGTSGQETQYF.

The V and J genes are TRBV15 and TRBJ2-7; TRBD1 matches at 12 bases. CDR1 and CDR2 (germline): LNHNV, YYDKDF (reference sequence). CDR3 size: 16 residues. Trimming at V came to 1 base and at J to 5 bases, leaving 6 bases not matched to a gene. As DNA, the CDR3 is TGTGCCACCAGCAGAGTCGCGGGACAGGGGGCGAACGAGCAGTACTTC. Translating gives CATSRVAGQGANEQYF.

The chain has TRBV27 and TRBJ2-3; TRBD2 aligns across 9 bases. Looked up from germline, CDR1 is MNHEY and CDR2 is SMNVEV (reference sequence). V lost 1 base, J lost 4 bases, and 12 bases stayed unmatched. This CDR3 comprises 18 residues. The CDR3 nucleotides read TGTGCCAGCAGTTTATTGTTAGCGGGGGTTTTCCAGGCAGATACGCAGTATTTT. The encoded protein is CASSLLLAGVFQADTQYF.

The V and J genes are TRBV6-2 or TRBV6-3 and TRBJ1-1, with a weak D call TRBD1 (6 bases). V gave up 3 bases and J gave up 0 bases, with 8 bases separating them. Germline V gives CDR1 MNHEY, CDR2 SVGEGT. CDR3 length: 14 residues. In DNA form, the CDR3 reads TGTGCCAGCAGTTATCCAGGGGTGAACACTGAAGCTTTCTTT. Protein product: CASSYPGVNTEAFF.

The chain joins TRBV5-1 to TRBJ2-5; TRBD2 matches at 13 bases. Germline-derived CDR1 and CDR2 are SGHRS and YFSETQ. The CDR3 spans 16 residues. The V and J ends lost 3 bases and 1 base, in that order; junction bases with no gene match: 3. The CDR3 spells CASSYGLAGAQETQYF. The CDR3 nucleotides are TGCGCCAGCAGCTATGGACTAGCGGGGGCCCAAGAGACCCAGTACTTC.

This clone has just one count. V gene TRBV11-2 combines with J gene TRBJ2-1; TRBD1 is a possible D gene (6 bases). This CDR3 is 15 amino acids long. V was shortened by 5 bases and J by 9 bases, with 20 bases between the two germline ends. CDR1 is SGHAT and CDR2 is FQNNGV in the germline V gene. The CDR3 bases are TGTGCCAGCAGCCCCTCGACTGAATGGACAGTTGAGCAGTTCTTC. It specifies CASSPSTEWTVEQFF.